The 9 T cell receptor beta chains given below trace back to one sample, sequenced in a study of Graves' ophthalmopathy and Graves' hyperthyroidism. Investigators amplified TCR beta CDR3 regions from RNA transcripts. HTBI-primed RT-PCR formed the first round, and a multiplex PCR formed the second. In TCRdb, the multiplex PCR reads were re-called with MiXCR into one record per CDR3 protein. The sample yields over a million distinct CDR3 sequences, roughly 35% seen once. Sequencing input: peripheral blood or thyroid tissue (not recorded which). These receptors were collected from an adult man with Graves' hyperthyroidism.

This clonotype was observed a handful of times. The gene calls are TRBV20-1 and TRBJ1-4; the match to TRBD1 covers 8 bases. Losses at the gene ends were 2 bases for V and 5 bases for J; bases not matched to a gene: 4. This CDR3 contains 14 residues. The germline CDR1 and CDR2 sequences are DFQATT and SNEGSKA (reference sequence). The CDR3 nucleotides are TGCAGTGCTAGATTTGGGACAGGAAATGAAAAACTGTTTTTT. Its translation: CSARFGTGNEKLFF.

This clonotype was counted at least ten times. The chain joins TRBV7-6 to TRBJ2-7, with D perhaps TRBD2 (5 bases). Germline-derived CDR1 and CDR2 are SGHVS and FNYEAQ. The length of the CDR3 is 16 residues. V was trimmed by 0 bases and J by 2 bases, leaving 14 bases between them. The CDR3 nucleotides are TGTGCCAGCAGCTTAGCCGGGAACTTCGGAACCTACGAGCAGTACTTC. It codes for CASSLAGNFGTYEQYF. Based on the CDR3 plus reference TRBV7-6 and TRBJ2-7, the full variable domain is GAGVSQSPRYKVTKRGQDVALRCDPISGHVSLYWYRQALGQGPEFLTYFNYEAQQDKSGLPNDRFSAERPEGSISTLTIQRTEQRDSAMYRCASSLAGNFGTYEQYFGPGTRLTVT.

V gene TRBV12-3 or TRBV12-4 combines with J gene TRBJ2-5; tentative D call: TRBD1 (6 bases). V dropped 7 bases and J dropped 6 bases, with 15 bases sitting between them. The CDR3 contains 13 residues. The CDR3 DNA sequence: TGTGCCAGCACTGGCAGGGGTATGAAGACCCAGTACTTC. Encoded protein: CASTGRGMKTQYF.

This sequence joins TRBV12-3 or TRBV12-4 and TRBJ1-2; D remains ambiguous. V dropped 4 bases and J dropped 4 bases, with 16 bases sitting between them. CDR3 length: 15 amino acids. The CDR3 sequence is CASSYGMAVSYGYTF. CDR3 in DNA: TGTGCCAGCAGTTACGGCATGGCCGTCAGCTATGGCTACACCTTC.

The sample holds a few counts of this clonotype. CDR3 amino acids: CASSVNRGSLNTEAFF. CDR3 sequence (DNA): TGTGCCAGCTCCGTAAACCGAGGCAGTTTGAACACTGAAGCTTTCTTT. The chain is built from TRBV10-3 and TRBJ1-1; D gene ambiguous. The V gene's germline CDR1 is ENHRY and CDR2 SYGVKD. V was pared by 10 bases and J by 0 bases, with 21 bases between. This CDR3 spans 16 amino acids.

This clonotype was seen at least ten times. The rearrangement uses TRBV20-1 and TRBJ1-2; possible D gene TRBD1, 6 bases. Trimming took off 3 bases at V and 2 bases at J, with 16 bases between the two ends. Germline loops: CDR1 DFQATT, CDR2 SNEGSKA (reference sequence). The CDR3 loop spans 15 amino acids. CDR3 DNA: TGCAGTGCTAGTGGTGGGACAAGGGGGAACTATGGCTACACCTTC. Translation gives CSASGGTRGNYGYTF.

This clonotype appeared many times. V gene TRBV7-2 combines with J gene TRBJ2-5; 11 positions agree with TRBD2. Unmatched junction bases numbered 4, after V lost 2 bases and J lost 5 bases. The CDR3 sequence is 15 residues long. The germline CDR1 and CDR2 sequences are SGHTA and FQGNSA. The CDR3 nucleotides are TGTGCCAGCAGCTTACATAGCGGGGGGGCGGAGACCCAGTACTTC. It codes for CASSLHSGGAETQYF.

This chain's CDR3 is CASSPQVPGQSTNYGYTF. CDR3 coding DNA: TGTGCCAGCTCACCACAAGTCCCGGGACAGTCTACTAACTATGGCTACACCTTC. The chain combines TRBV18 with TRBJ1-2; TRBD1 matches 7 bases. Germline CDR1 and CDR2: KGHSH and LQKENI. The CDR3 spans 18 residues. V gave up 1 base and J gave up 0 bases; unmatched junction bases: 11.

This clonotype was picked up a small number of times. The chain joins TRBV30 to TRBJ2-5; D possibly corresponds to TRBD2 (5 bases). The CDR3 runs 11 residues. Germline CDR1 and CDR2: GTSNPN and SVGIG (reference sequence). V shed 2 bases and J shed 5 bases, with 6 bases lying between them. The CDR3 protein is CAWSRGETQYF. CDR3 sequence (DNA): TGTGCCTGGAGTAGAGGGGAGACCCAGTACTTC.